The 27 T cell receptor beta chains listed next were all sequenced from one sample in a study of cytomegalovirus exposure and HLA in healthy donors. Amplification used 60 Vbeta primers and 13 Jbeta primers. Clones were sequenced by immunoSEQ multiplex PCR, and TCRdb holds only the in-frame ones, with some missing. This sample has about 150,000 clones, with roughly three quarters found just once. The specimen was PBMCs. These receptor sequences come from a man between 25 and 39 years old in good health and CMV-seropositive.

The chain has TRBV7-2 and TRBJ2-7; D might be TRBD2 (7 bases). With 0 bases removed from V and 2 bases from J, the gap between germline ends came to 11 bases. This CDR3 spans 15 amino acids. The germline V gene has CDR1 SGHTA and CDR2 FQGNSA. The DNA for the CDR3 is TGTGCCAGCAGCTTAGCAAGGGGGGGCCCCTACGAGCAGTACTTC. As protein: CASSLARGGPYEQYF.

This sequence joins TRBV4-3 and TRBJ2-7; D call uncertain. CDR1 and CDR2 from the germline V gene are LGHNA and YSLEER. V gave up 0 bases and J gave up 1 base, with 10 bases separating them. CDR3 length: 15 residues. The CDR3 region has the DNA TGCGCCAGCAGCCAAGACAGGCTCCATTCCTACGAGCAGTACTTC. Protein sequence: CASSQDRLHSYEQYF.

The chain employs TRBV28 and TRBJ2-5, with 11 bases identical to TRBD2. Germline CDR1 reads MDHEN; CDR2 reads SYDVKM. CDR3 length: 16 amino acids. V was clipped by 4 bases and J by 5 bases; unmatched bases: 9. CDR3 in amino acids: CASSYLTSGIGETQYF. CDR3 bases: TGTGCCAGCAGTTACTTGACTAGCGGGATAGGTGAGACCCAGTACTTC.

The chain has TRBV11-2 and TRBJ2-3; no clear D. Looked up from germline, CDR1 is SGHAT and CDR2 is FQNNGV. The V end lost 0 bases, the J end lost 0 bases, and 13 bases lay between the germline ends. The CDR3 length is 17 residues. The CDR3 DNA reads TGTGCCAGCAGCTTAGATGGTCACTTAACTAGCACAGATACGCAGTATTTT. Encoded protein: CASSLDGHLTSTDTQYF.

V gene TRBV19 combines with J gene TRBJ1-5; 10 bases align to TRBD1. J gave up 0 bases and V 6 bases, and 20 bases lay outside the gene matches. The CDR3 has 21 residues. Germline V CDR1 and CDR2: LNHDA, SQIVND (reference sequence). In DNA, the CDR3 is TGTGCCAGTAGCTTGGGCTCTCGGGGGACAGGGGCGGGCTATAGCAATCAGCCCCAGCATTTT. As protein: CASSLGSRGTGAGYSNQPQHF.

The V call is TRBV11-2, the J call TRBJ2-1, with a possible D match to TRBD2 (6 bases). V gave up 8 bases and J gave up 4 bases, with 21 bases separating them. Germline lookup yields CDR1 SGHAT and CDR2 FQNNGV. The CDR3 sequence is 16 residues long. The CDR3 reads CASGRSGGPTYNEQFF. CDR3 coding DNA: TGTGCCAGCGGCCGTAGCGGAGGACCTACTTACAATGAGCAGTTCTTC.

This clone was seen only a few times. The J gene is TRBJ2-7, the V gene TRBV5-1; 7 bases map to TRBD1. The CDR3 runs 13 residues. V shed 7 bases, J shed 2 bases, and the junction held 6 bases outside the gene matches. The germline V gene has CDR1 SGHRS and CDR2 YFSETQ. The DNA of the CDR3 is TGCGCCAGCGCCGGGACAGATACCTACGAGCAGTACTTC. Translating gives CASAGTDTYEQYF.

This clone has just one count. V is TRBV27 and J is TRBJ2-5, with 11 bases identical to TRBD2. The CDR3 length is 16 residues. The germline V gene encodes CDR1 MNHEY and CDR2 SMNVEV (reference sequence). The V segment lost 6 bases and the J segment 6 bases; nucleotides outside the gene matches: 12. As DNA, the CDR3 is TGTGCCAGCAGAGCCCTAGCGGGGGGTCGGCGCCAGACCCAGTACTTC. This gives the protein CASRALAGGRRQTQYF.

CDR3 nucleotides: TGCGCCAGCAGCGGAGAACAGGGTAGGAGCACAGATACGCAGTATTTT. Translated: CASSGEQGRSTDTQYF. This rearrangement joins TRBV5-1 to TRBJ2-3, with D maybe TRBD1 (6 bases). V lost 4 bases and J 0 bases, leaving 15 bases between the germline ends. Germline V CDR1 and CDR2: SGHRS, YFSETQ. The CDR3 extends over 16 amino acids.

This clone was observed a few times. The chain carries TRBV15 and TRBJ1-1; the D gene is possibly TRBD1 (6 bases). Trimming took 3 bases from V and 3 from J, leaving 14 bases between them. The CDR3 runs 15 residues. Germline CDR1 is LNHNV and CDR2 is YYDKDF (reference sequence). The CDR3 region is CATSRWGAGDTEAFF. The DNA for the CDR3 is TGTGCCACCAGCAGGTGGGGGGCGGGGGACACTGAAGCTTTCTTT.

The chain has TRBV11-2 and TRBJ1-1, with D possibly TRBD1 on 6 matching bases. The CDR3 is made up of 12 amino acids. CDR1 and CDR2 from the germline V gene are SGHAT and FQNNGV. Deletions cut 0 bases from V and 12 bases from J, with 11 bases between. CDR3 protein: CASSLERTVPFF. The CDR3 DNA reads TGTGCCAGCAGCTTAGAAAGGACAGTCCCTTTCTTT.

The chain is built from TRBV2 and TRBJ2-3; 7 bases are shared with TRBD2. J was trimmed by 5 bases and V by 4 bases; bases with no gene match: 3. Germline V lookup: CDR1 SNHLY, CDR2 FYNNEI. CDR3 length: 13 amino acids. The CDR3 coding sequence is TGTGCCAGCAGTGTGGGGGAGGGAGATACGCAGTATTTT. It yields the protein CASSVGEGDTQYF.

CDR3 residues: CASSLGTREQFF. CDR3 nucleotides: TGTGCCAGCAGCCTAGGGACACGGGAGCAGTTCTTC. This rearrangement joins TRBV7-9 to TRBJ2-1, with D perhaps matching TRBD1 (6 bases). The V end was cut by 5 bases, the J end by 10 bases, with 12 bases between. The CDR3 extends over 12 amino acids. Germline V gene data show CDR1 as SEHNR and CDR2 as FQNEAQ (reference sequence).

This rearrangement joins TRBV27 to TRBJ2-1; D may be TRBD1 (6 bases). The CDR3 spans 14 residues. The germline CDR1 and CDR2 sequences are MNHEY and SMNVEV (reference sequence). V was cut by 4 bases and J by 7 bases, with 14 bases left in between. The CDR3 here is CASSYRDTKNEQFF. The CDR3 DNA reads TGTGCCAGCAGTTATCGGGACACCAAGAATGAGCAGTTCTTC.

This chain uses TRBV10-3 with TRBJ2-7; 11 nucleotides align to TRBD2. The CDR3 is 14 residues long. Germline assignment: CDR1 ENHRY and CDR2 SYGVKD. Trimming took 8 bases from V and 6 from J; bases not matched to a gene: 9. The CDR3 DNA is TGTGCCATCTCGGAACTAGCGGGGGAGTCCGAGCAGTACTTC. The encoded protein is CAISELAGESEQYF.

The chain uses TRBV28 and TRBJ2-2, with D uncertain. Trimming removed 5 bases at V and 4 bases at J, with 14 bases between. The germline V gene has CDR1 MDHEN and CDR2 SYDVKM. This CDR3 contains 15 residues. CDR3 sequence (DNA): TGTGCCAGCAGTCTCCCCCCAGGATTCACCGGGGAGCTGTTTTTT. Its protein is CASSLPPGFTGELFF. The variable domain in full, with the rest retrieved from reference TRBV28 and TRBJ2-2, is DVKVTQSSRYLVKRTGEKVFLECVQDMDHENMFWYRQDPGLGLRLIYFSYDVKMKEKGDIPEGYSVSREKKERFSLILESASTNQTSMYLCASSLPPGFTGELFFGEGSRLTVL.

The CDR3 spells CASSEGPSSYNEQFF. Here the CDR3 DNA reads TGCGCCAGCAGTGAGGGGCCAAGCTCCTACAATGAGCAGTTCTTC. J is TRBJ2-1 and V is TRBV10-1; D unclear. The germline V and J ends were trimmed by 2 bases and 0 bases, with 8 bases remaining between them. CDR1 is WNHNN, CDR2 SYGVQD, per germline (reference sequence). This CDR3 is 15 amino acids long.

CDR3 protein: CAWRRQGTEQYF. CDR3 DNA: TGTGCCTGGAGGAGACAGGGGACCGAGCAGTACTTC. V is TRBV30 and J is TRBJ2-7, with 8 nucleotides matching TRBD1. This CDR3 has 12 residues. The junction had 4 bases not matched to a gene; V was cut back by 3 bases and J by 6 bases. Germline CDR1 is GTSNPN and CDR2 is SVGIG (reference sequence).

The chain links TRBV7-8 to TRBJ2-5, with TRBD2 matching over 7 bases. The V gene's germline CDR1 is SGHVS and CDR2 FQNEAQ. The J segment lost 3 bases and the V segment lost 3 bases, leaving 4 bases of the junction unmatched. The CDR3 totals 14 residues. In DNA form, the CDR3 reads TGTGCCAGCAGCTTGGGGACTATGAAAGAGACCCAGTACTTC. It is translated as CASSLGTMKETQYF.

The chain carries TRBV18 and TRBJ1-1; D is perhaps TRBD1 (5 bases). Germline V CDR1 and CDR2: KGHSH, LQKENI. The germline V and J ends were trimmed by 0 bases and 0 bases, with 11 bases remaining between them. CDR3 length equals 16 residues. CDR3 protein: CASSPPGGPMNTEAFF. The CDR3 DNA reads as TGTGCCAGCTCACCACCCGGGGGACCCATGAACACTGAAGCTTTCTTT.

The rearrangement joins TRBV5-1 to TRBJ1-3; D is perhaps TRBD1 (6 bases). Germline V gene sequence: CDR1 SGHRS, CDR2 YFSETQ. V dropped 0 bases and J dropped 6 bases, with 13 bases sitting between them. The CDR3 runs to 15 residues. CDR3 bases: TGCGCCAGCAGCTTGGTTACAGGGTCCGAAAACACCATATATTTT. Translated, it gives CASSLVTGSENTIYF.

V usage is TRBV10-1 and J usage is TRBJ2-3, with D maybe TRBD2 (6 bases). The CDR3 length is 15 residues. V lost 3 bases to trimming and J lost 2 bases, with 12 bases between them. Germline-derived CDR1 and CDR2 are WNHNN and SYGVQD (reference sequence). CDR3 protein: CASSESVAVTDTQYF. CDR3 coding DNA: TGCGCCAGCAGTGAATCCGTAGCGGTCACAGATACGCAGTATTTT.

The chain has TRBV7-3 and TRBJ2-7; tentative D call: TRBD2 (5 bases). Germline V gene lookup returns CDR1 SGHTA and CDR2 FQGTGA. V gave up 5 bases and J gave up 0 bases, with 17 bases separating them. This CDR3 has 16 amino acids. CDR3 in DNA: TGTGCCAGCAGCCCCCCCGCGGGTTCGAGCTCCTACGAGCAGTACTTC. This codes for CASSPPAGSSSYEQYF.

The chain employs TRBV1 and TRBJ2-1; TRBD2 was called by the table and not checked on the DNA. TRBV1 counts as a pseudogene. CDR3 length: 13 residues. Here the CDR3 DNA reads TGCACCAGGGGCCTAGCGGGACCGGATGAGCAGTTCTTC. Its translation: CTRGLAGPDEQFF.

The chain employs TRBV2 and TRBJ2-1, with D hard to call. Looked up from germline, CDR1 is SNHLY and CDR2 is FYNNEI. V lost 10 bases to trimming and J lost 6 bases, with 4 bases between them. This CDR3 comprises 9 residues. The CDR3 loop reads CATGNEQFF. CDR3 coding DNA: TGTGCCACGGGCAATGAGCAGTTCTTC.

This clone was seen once. The chain combines TRBV6-6 with TRBJ2-1; possibly TRBD2 for D (6 bases). The CDR3 contains 15 residues. Germline assignment: CDR1 MNHNY and CDR2 SVGAGI (reference sequence). The ends were cut back, 3 bases at V and 6 bases at J, with 15 bases in the middle. The CDR3 DNA reads TGTGCCAGCAGTTATTCTGCGGACGGGGGCAATGAGCAGTTCTTC. Protein: CASSYSADGGNEQFF.

The J gene is TRBJ2-3, the V gene TRBV14; 11 bases agree with TRBD2. Per the germline V gene, CDR1 is SGHDN and CDR2 is FVKESK. The trim removed 5 bases at V and 0 bases at J, leaving 10 bases unmatched. There are 18 residues in the CDR3. In DNA form, the CDR3 reads TGTGCCAGCAGCTCCGGGACTAGCGGACTCTCTAGCACAGATACGCAGTATTTT. Translation: CASSSGTSGLSSTDTQYF.